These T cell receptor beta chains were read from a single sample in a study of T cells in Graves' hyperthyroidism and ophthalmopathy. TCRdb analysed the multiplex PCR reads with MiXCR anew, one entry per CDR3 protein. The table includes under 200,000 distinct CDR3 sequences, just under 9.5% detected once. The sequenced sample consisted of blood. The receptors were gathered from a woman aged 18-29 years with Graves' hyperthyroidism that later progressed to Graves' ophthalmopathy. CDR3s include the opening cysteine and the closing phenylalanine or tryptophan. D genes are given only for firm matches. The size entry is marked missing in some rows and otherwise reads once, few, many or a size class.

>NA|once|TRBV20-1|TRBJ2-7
TGCAGTGCTCGACCGACCGGGACATCCCCCTACGAGCAGTACTTC
CSARPTGTSPYEQYF
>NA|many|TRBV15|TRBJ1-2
TGTGCCACCAGCAGTGATACGGCGGTCACCTTC
CATSSDTAVTF
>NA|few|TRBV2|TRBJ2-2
TGTGCCAGCAGACGGGAGATGAACACCGGGGAGCTGTTTTTT
CASRREMNTGELFF
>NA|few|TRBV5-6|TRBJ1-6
TGTGCCAGCAGCTTGGAGCGCGTGTCGGGATCACCCCTCCACTTT
CASSLERVSGSPLHF
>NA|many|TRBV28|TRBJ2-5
TGTGCCAGCAGTCCGGGGGGCGGAACCGAGAGGGGGCTCCAAGAGACCCAGTACTTC
CASSPGGGTERGLQETQYF
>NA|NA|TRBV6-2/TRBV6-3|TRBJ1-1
TGTGCCAGCAGACAGGAGACTTACGCTGAAGCTTTCTTT
CASRQETYAEAFF
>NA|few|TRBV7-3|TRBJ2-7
TGTGCCAGCAGCATAGGGGGAGGGGCCAACGAGCAGTACTTC
CASSIGGGANEQYF
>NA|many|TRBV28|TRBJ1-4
TGTGCCAGCACGGATGGGCTCCCTAATGAAAAACTGTTTTTT
CASTDGLPNEKLFF
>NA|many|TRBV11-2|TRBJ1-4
TGTGCCAGCAGCGACGGCGGAACAACTAATGAAAAACTGTTTTTT
CASSDGGTTNEKLFF
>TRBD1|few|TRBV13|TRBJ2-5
TGTGCCAGCAGCTTAGCTGGGACAGGGGTTGCAGAGACCCAGTACTTC
CASSLAGTGVAETQYF
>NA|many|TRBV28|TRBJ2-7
TGTGCCAGCAGTGAAGGAAAGCCCCTGGAGCAGTACTTC
CASSEGKPLEQYF
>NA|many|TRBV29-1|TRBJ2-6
TGCAGCGCTGATACTGGGGCCAACGTCCTGACTTTC
CSADTGANVLTF
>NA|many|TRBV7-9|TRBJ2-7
TGTGCCAGCAGCCGCCGAGGCGAGGGCTACGAGCAGTACTTC
CASSRRGEGYEQYF
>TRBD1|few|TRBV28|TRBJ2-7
TGTGCCAGCAGTACCACAGGGGTCCACGAGCAGTACTTC
CASSTTGVHEQYF
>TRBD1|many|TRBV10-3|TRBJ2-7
TGTGCCATCTTACAGGGGGTCGGGCAGTCCGAGCAGTACTTC
CAILQGVGQSEQYF
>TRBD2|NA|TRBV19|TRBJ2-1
TGTGCCAGTAGCGAGGACTACCTGGCCGGGGGGGAGCAGTTCTTC
CASSEDYLAGGEQFF
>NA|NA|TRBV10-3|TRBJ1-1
TGTGCCAACATTGGACGACGCAGGGCGAACACTGAAGCTTTCTTT
CANIGRRRANTEAFF
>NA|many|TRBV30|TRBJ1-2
TGTGCCTGGAGTGAAGGGGAAGCTAACTATGGCTACACCTTC
CAWSEGEANYGYTF
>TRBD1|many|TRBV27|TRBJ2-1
TGTGCCAGCAGTAGACCGGGACAGGACTACAATGAGCAGTTCTTC
CASSRPGQDYNEQFF
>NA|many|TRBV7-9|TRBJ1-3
TGTGCCAGCAGCTTAGGTCCCAGGGGCTCTGGAAACACCATATATTTT
CASSLGPRGSGNTIYF
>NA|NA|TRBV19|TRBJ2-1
TGTGCCAGTAGCCCCGATGGGATAGCTGGTAGAGAGCAGTTCTTC
CASSPDGIAGREQFF
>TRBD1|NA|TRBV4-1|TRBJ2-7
TGCGCCAGCAGCCAGCCTCGGGACAGGGGGACGGGGGAGCAGTACTTC
CASSQPRDRGTGEQYF
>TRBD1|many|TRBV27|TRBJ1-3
TGTGCCAGCAGTTTCTGTCGCTTGGACGGTAGACAGGGGCCCTTATTTGGCTCTGGAAACACCATATATTTT
CASSFCRLDGRQGPLFGSGNTIYF
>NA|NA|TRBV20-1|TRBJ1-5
TGCAGTGCTAGCGGGAATCCAGGTGAAGGGTCCAATCAGCCCCAGCATTTT
CSASGNPGEGSNQPQHF
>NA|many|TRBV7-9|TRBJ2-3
TGTGCCAGCAGCTTAGCCAGGGGCGCGGGGACAGATACGCAGTATTTT
CASSLARGAGTDTQYF
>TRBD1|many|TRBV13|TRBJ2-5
TGTGCCAGCAGCTCGGACAGGGAAGAGACCCAGTACTTC
CASSSDREETQYF
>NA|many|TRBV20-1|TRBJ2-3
TGCAGTGCTCTCGCGCCATATAGCACAGATACGCAGTATTTT
CSALAPYSTDTQYF
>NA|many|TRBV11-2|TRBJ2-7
TGTGCCAGCAGCTTAGACCGGGACAAAACCTACGAGCAGTACTTC
CASSLDRDKTYEQYF
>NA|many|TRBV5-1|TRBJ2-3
TGCGCCAGCAGCACAGGACGGAGCACAGATACGCAGTATTTT
CASSTGRSTDTQYF
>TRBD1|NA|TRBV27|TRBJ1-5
TGTGCCAGCAGTTCAGACAGGGCTGGTCAGCCCCAGCATTTT
CASSSDRAGQPQHF
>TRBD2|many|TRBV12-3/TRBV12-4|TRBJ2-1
TGTGCCAGCAAAGTTTACGGGACTAGCGGGGGGGCCGAGGTGTTCTTC
CASKVYGTSGGAEVFF
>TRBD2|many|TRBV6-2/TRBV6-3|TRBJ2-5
TGTGCCAGCAGTTACTCTCTGGGAGGGAGGGACTCAGAGACCCAGTACTTC
CASSYSLGGRDSETQYF